Following are 27 T cell receptor beta chains from one sample sequenced in a study of T-cell reconstitution after alpha-beta-depleted transplantation in children. TCRbeta library preparation incorporated unique molecular identifiers. TCRdb fed the PCR reads into MiXCR, producing one record per CDR3 protein. The data hold some 500,000 distinct CDR3 sequences, with approximately 20% observed a single time. The material was PBMCs from the stem cell graft donor, obtained from the stem cell graft. The receptors originated from a human donor who donated a stem cell graft to a child with acute lymphoblastic leukemia.

The chain carries TRBV5-1 and TRBJ1-2, with D unresolved. Germline assignment: CDR1 SGHRS and CDR2 YFSETQ. V was trimmed by 1 base and J by 4 bases, leaving 20 bases between them. The length of the CDR3 is 17 residues. CDR3 sequence reads: CASSLKLTQEGGYGYTF. CDR3 bases: TGCGCCAGCAGCTTGAAGCTCACACAAGAGGGCGGCTATGGCTACACCTTC.

The rearrangement joins TRBV19 to TRBJ2-1; D remains ambiguous. There are 13 residues in the CDR3. V lost 5 bases and J 3 bases, leaving 8 bases between the germline ends. Germline V lookup: CDR1 LNHDA, CDR2 SQIVND (reference sequence). CDR3 bases: TGTGCCAGTAGTGCGACGGTCTACAATGAGCAGTTCTTC. It yields the protein CASSATVYNEQFF.

The chain carries TRBV19 and TRBJ2-1, with a tentative D call TRBD2 (6 bases). Trimming pared 1 base from V and 3 bases from J, leaving 13 bases between. This CDR3 contains 16 residues. The germline V gene has CDR1 LNHDA and CDR2 SQIVND (reference sequence). The CDR3 reads CASSIVPGDIYNEQFF. The CDR3 DNA follows: TGTGCCAGTAGTATAGTGCCGGGAGACATCTACAATGAGCAGTTCTTC.

This rearrangement joins TRBV7-9 to TRBJ2-6, with D perhaps TRBD1 (5 bases). The germline V gene encodes CDR1 SEHNR and CDR2 FQNEAQ (reference sequence). V was shortened by 8 bases and J by 2 bases, with 7 bases between the two germline ends. This CDR3 region has 13 residues. The DNA for the CDR3 is TGTGCCAGCCTACAGGCTGGGGCCAACGTCCTGACTTTC. It translates to CASLQAGANVLTF.

This clonotype was seen repeatedly, ten times or more. V gene TRBV21-1 combines with J gene TRBJ2-1; TRBD2 is taken as the D call from the table, unchecked against the DNA. TRBV21-1 is labeled a pseudogene. The CDR3 is made up of 19 amino acids. The CDR3 protein is CASMERASGSYSSYNEQFF. DNA of the CDR3: TGTGCCAGCATGGAAAGGGCTAGCGGGAGTTACAGCTCCTACAATGAGCAGTTCTTC.

This clonotype came up many times. The rearrangement joins TRBV7-9 to TRBJ2-5; D is unresolved. Trimming cost V 0 bases and J 10 bases, with 15 bases left between them. Germline CDR1 reads SEHNR; CDR2 reads FQNEAQ (reference sequence). This CDR3 spans 14 amino acids. The CDR3 protein is CASSLAEIQLNQYF. The CDR3 DNA sequence: TGTGCCAGCAGCTTAGCGGAGATCCAGCTGAACCAGTACTTC. The complete variable domain, with remaining parts taken from reference TRBV7-9 and TRBJ2-5, reads DTGVSQNPRHKITKRGQNVTFRCDPISEHNRLYWYRQTLGQGPEFLTYFQNEAQLEKSRLLSDRFSAERPKGSFSTLEIQRTEQGDSAMYLCASSLAEIQLNQYFGPGTRLLVL.

This sequence joins TRBV6-1 and TRBJ2-1, with D perhaps given as TRBD1 or TRBD2 (6 bases each). Germline V gene sequence: CDR1 MNHNS, CDR2 SASEGT. Between the trimmed V and J ends, which lost 9 bases and 0 bases, there was a span of 15 bases. This CDR3 contains 15 residues. DNA for the CDR3: TGTGCCAGTTCCCGGGGGCTCGGCTCCTACAATGAGCAGTTCTTC. Its translation: CASSRGLGSYNEQFF.

CDR3 in amino acids: CASSLARADTQYF. The CDR3 DNA sequence: TGCGCCAGCAGCTTGGCCCGGGCAGATACGCAGTATTTT. V gene TRBV5-1 combines with J gene TRBJ2-3; no clear D. This CDR3 is built from 13 residues. The V gene lost 0 bases and the J gene lost 4 bases, with 6 bases spanning the gap. The germline V gene encodes CDR1 SGHRS and CDR2 YFSETQ.

The gene calls are TRBV10-2 and TRBJ1-1; D call uncertain. This CDR3 comprises 13 residues. V lost 4 bases, J lost 1 base, and 7 bases lay in between. Per the germline V gene, CDR1 is WSHSY and CDR2 is SAAADI. CDR3 in DNA: TGCGCCAGCAGTGGCTGGGGGAACACTGAAGCTTTCTTT. Encoded protein: CASSGWGNTEAFF.

This clonotype was seen a handful of times. This chain joins TRBV12-3 or TRBV12-4 and TRBJ1-1, with D unresolved. The germline V and J ends were trimmed by 2 bases and 3 bases, with 10 bases remaining between them. This CDR3 region has 14 residues. The CDR3 region has the DNA TGTGCCAGCAGTTTAACGGGAGCCTACACTGAAGCTTTCTTT. As protein: CASSLTGAYTEAFF.

This clonotype was seen a few times. V usage is TRBV5-1 and J usage is TRBJ2-4; D might be TRBD1 (6 bases). The V end was cut by 0 bases, the J end by 0 bases, with 16 bases between. CDR1 is SGHRS and CDR2 is YFSETQ in the germline V gene. The CDR3 is 18 amino acids. CDR3 DNA sequence: TGCGCCAGCAGCTTGGTGGTCGGGACACCTCTAGCCAAAAACATTCAGTACTTC. It specifies CASSLVVGTPLAKNIQYF.

The J gene is TRBJ2-7, the V gene TRBV15; 9 bases agree with TRBD2. The J segment lost 0 bases and the V segment lost 6 bases, leaving 6 bases of the junction unmatched. CDR3 length: 15 residues. Germline CDR1 LNHNV, CDR2 YYDKDF (reference sequence). CDR3 in DNA: TGTGCCACCAGGTTGCTAGCGGGGAGCTCCTACGAGCAGTACTTC. This codes for CATRLLAGSSYEQYF.

This clonotype came up a few times. V is TRBV11-2 and J is TRBJ2-1; a weak D match, TRBD2 (5 bases). The length of the CDR3 is 13 residues. Germline V lookup: CDR1 SGHAT, CDR2 FQNNGV. The V and J ends lost 4 bases and 8 bases respectively, with 12 bases between them. The CDR3 reads CASSSDWEHEQFF. In DNA, the CDR3 is TGTGCCAGCAGCTCGGACTGGGAACATGAGCAGTTCTTC.

This clonotype has more than one count but fewer than ten. At one boundary the junction diverges from the germline segment, which might be a read error. The chain employs TRBV20-1 and TRBJ2-1, with D perhaps being TRBD1 or TRBD2 (5 bases each). The germline gives CDR1 DFQATT, CDR2 SNEGSKA (reference sequence). The CDR3 spans 12 residues. CDR3 sequence: CSVRDSGAEQFF. DNA of the CDR3: TGCAGTGTTAGAGATTCCGGGGCTGAGCAGTTCTTC.

This chain links TRBV20-1 with TRBJ2-7, with a tentative D call TRBD2 (5 bases). V was shortened by 3 bases and J by 0 bases, with 12 bases between the two germline ends. Germline V gene data show CDR1 as DFQATT and CDR2 as SNEGSKA (reference sequence). This CDR3 is built from 14 residues. The CDR3 bases are TGCAGTGCTAGGGACCCGAGCGGCTCCTACGAGCAGTACTTC. Residues: CSARDPSGSYEQYF.

The chain is built from TRBV5-1 and TRBJ2-4; D is undetermined. Germline CDR1 and CDR2: SGHRS and YFSETQ. Trimming removed 6 bases at V and 4 bases at J, with 17 bases between. The CDR3 spans 15 residues. In nucleotides, the CDR3 is TGCGCCAGCAACGAGTCGGCCGAAAGAAAAAACATTCAGTACTTC. It codes for CASNESAERKNIQYF.

This clonotype was observed a few times. The chain employs TRBV20-1 and TRBJ2-1, with a tentative D call TRBD1 (5 bases). Germline lookup yields CDR1 DFQATT and CDR2 SNEGSKA (reference sequence). V was trimmed by 1 base and J by 3 bases, leaving 10 bases between them. The CDR3 has 14 amino acids. Written as DNA, the CDR3 is TGCAGTGCTAGAGGACAGATGGTCTACAATGAGCAGTTCTTC. Its protein is CSARGQMVYNEQFF.

This clonotype has more than one count but fewer than ten. This chain uses TRBV7-9 with TRBJ2-1; 10 nucleotides line up with TRBD2. The CDR3 has 15 amino acids. Germline values: CDR1 SEHNR, CDR2 FQNEAQ (reference sequence). The trim removed 5 bases at V and 6 bases at J, leaving 7 bases unmatched. CDR3 loop: CASSVPGLAFNEQFF. The CDR3 bases are TGTGCCAGCAGCGTCCCGGGACTAGCGTTCAATGAGCAGTTCTTC.

V is TRBV24-1 and J is TRBJ1-1; 7 nucleotides match TRBD1. V trimming: 7 bases; J trimming: 7 bases; junction bases outside the gene matches: 14. Germline CDR1 reads KGHDR; CDR2 reads SFDVKD. The CDR3 covers 15 residues. CDR3 amino acids: CATSPNGEGASEAFF. DNA for the CDR3: TGTGCCACCAGCCCCAACGGGGAGGGGGCGAGTGAAGCTTTCTTT.

The V gene is TRBV7-9, the J gene TRBJ2-1; a possible D gene is TRBD2 (5 bases). CDR3 length equals 16 residues. Germline-derived CDR1 and CDR2 are SEHNR and FQNEAQ (reference sequence). Trimming removed 8 bases at V and 6 bases at J, with 23 bases between. CDR3 sequence reads: CASSSQRGLMVNEQFF. The CDR3 DNA reads as TGTGCCAGCTCGTCCCAAAGAGGGCTTATGGTCAATGAGCAGTTCTTC.

The CDR3 nucleotides read TGCGCCAGCAGCTTTGGGCTGGCGGGAGGAGGAGATACGCAGTATTTT. As protein: CASSFGLAGGGDTQYF. V is TRBV5-1 and J is TRBJ2-3; 8 positions agree with TRBD2. Germline lookup yields CDR1 SGHRS and CDR2 YFSETQ. Germline trimming cut 2 bases from V and 5 bases from J; bases unmatched to any gene: 10. This CDR3 region has 16 residues.

The chain recombines TRBV12-3 or TRBV12-4 with TRBJ2-5; 10 positions match TRBD1. This CDR3 region has 15 residues. The V gene end was trimmed by 10 bases and the J gene end by 5 bases; junction bases not matched to a gene: 13. CDR3 sequence (DNA): TGTGCCACCGAAAGACAGGGGGCGGATCGGGAGACCCAGTACTTC. This gives the protein CATERQGADRETQYF.

This clonotype showed up just a few times. The chain has TRBV19 and TRBJ1-5, with 8 bases aligning to TRBD1. The CDR3 sequence is 14 residues long. Germline CDR1 is LNHDA and CDR2 is SQIVND (reference sequence). The V gene end was trimmed by 7 bases and the J gene end by 7 bases; junction bases not matched to a gene: 9. CDR3 in amino acids: CASKVTGGRQPQHF. Written as DNA, the CDR3 is TGTGCCAGTAAGGTAACAGGGGGGAGACAGCCCCAGCATTTT. Together with reference TRBV19 and TRBJ1-5, the CDR3 gives the full variable domain: DGGITQSPKYLFRKEGQNVTLSCEQNLNHDAMYWYRQDPGQGLRLIYYSQIVNDFQKGDIAEGYSVSREKKESFPLTVTSAQKNPTAFYLCASKVTGGRQPQHFGDGTRLSIL.

This clonotype was seen more than once but under ten times. This sequence joins TRBV27 and TRBJ2-7; D remains unclear. V was trimmed by 4 bases and J by 0 bases, leaving 10 bases between them. The CDR3 has 14 amino acids. Germline V gene lookup returns CDR1 MNHEY and CDR2 SMNVEV (reference sequence). The CDR3 here is CASSYAGSSYEQYF. The CDR3 coding sequence is TGTGCCAGCAGTTATGCCGGGTCCTCCTACGAGCAGTACTTC.

This sequence joins TRBV5-1 and TRBJ2-5; weak D call: TRBD2 (5 bases). The germline CDR1 and CDR2 sequences are SGHRS and YFSETQ. The CDR3 length is 16 residues. Trimming took off 2 bases at V and 2 bases at J, with 16 bases between the two ends. Here the CDR3 DNA reads TGCGCCAGCAGCTTTGCCGATTTAGCGCATCAAGAGACCCAGTACTTC. This encodes CASSFADLAHQETQYF.

This clonotype turned up a few times. The chain combines TRBV19 with TRBJ1-4; no clear D. This CDR3 is built from 13 residues. Germline V gene data show CDR1 as LNHDA and CDR2 as SQIVND (reference sequence). Trimming took 6 bases from V and 8 from J, leaving 13 bases between them. DNA for the CDR3: TGTGCCAGTAGGCCCTTGTCAGGAGAAAAACTGTTTTTT. This gives the protein CASRPLSGEKLFF.

This clonotype appeared a few times. The chain employs TRBV20-1 and TRBJ1-1; D not certain. The V gene lost 5 bases and the J gene lost 7 bases, with 14 bases spanning the gap. The CDR3 extends over 12 amino acids. The germline gives CDR1 DFQATT, CDR2 SNEGSKA (reference sequence). CDR3 protein: CSARLMSGEAFF. CDR3 bases: TGCAGTGCTCGGCTCATGAGCGGTGAAGCTTTCTTT.